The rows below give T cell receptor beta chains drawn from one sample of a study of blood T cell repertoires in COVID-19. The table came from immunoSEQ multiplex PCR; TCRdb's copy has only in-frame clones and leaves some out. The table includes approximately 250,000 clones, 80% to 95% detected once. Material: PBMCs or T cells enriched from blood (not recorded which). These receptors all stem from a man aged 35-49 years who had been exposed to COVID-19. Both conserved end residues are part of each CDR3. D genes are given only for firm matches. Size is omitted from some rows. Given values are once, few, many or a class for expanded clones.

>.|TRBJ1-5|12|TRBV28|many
CASGPHDQPQHF
TGTGCCAGCGGGCCCCACGATCAGCCCCAGCATTTT
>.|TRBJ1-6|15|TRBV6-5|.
CASSTRAGVNSPLHF
TGTGCCAGCAGTACCCGGGCAGGGGTAAATTCACCCCTCCACTTT
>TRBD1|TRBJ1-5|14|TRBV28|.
CASRNGQGNQPQHF
TGTGCCAGCAGGAACGGACAGGGCAATCAGCCCCAGCATTTT
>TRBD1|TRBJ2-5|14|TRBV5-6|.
CASSLDRGQETQYF
TGTGCCAGCAGCCTCGACAGGGGCCAAGAGACCCAGTACTTC
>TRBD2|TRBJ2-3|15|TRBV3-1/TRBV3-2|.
CASSPIAGVTDTQYF
TGTGCCAGCAGCCCGATAGCGGGAGTCACAGATACGCAGTATTTT
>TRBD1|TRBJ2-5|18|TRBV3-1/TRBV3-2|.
CASSQDWGSNRGVETQYF
TGTGCCAGCAGCCAAGATTGGGGAAGCAACAGGGGTGTGGAGACCCAGTACTTC
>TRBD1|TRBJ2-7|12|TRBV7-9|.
CASSGDRGEQYF
TGTGCCAGCAGCGGGGACAGGGGGGAGCAGTACTTC
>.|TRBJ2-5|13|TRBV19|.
CASKLPGRETQYF
TGTGCCAGTAAGTTACCAGGGCGAGAGACCCAGTACTTC
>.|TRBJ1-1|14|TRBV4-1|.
CASSHPFGVTEAFF
TGCGCCAGCAGCCACCCCTTCGGTGTCACTGAAGCTTTCTTT
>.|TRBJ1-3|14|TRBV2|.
CASSGQSSGNTIYF
TGTGCCAGCAGTGGGCAGTCCTCTGGAAACACCATATATTTT
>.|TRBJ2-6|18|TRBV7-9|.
CASSLLYETSSGANVLTF
TGTGCCAGCAGCCTCCTCTATGAAACTAGCTCTGGGGCCAACGTCCTGACTTTC
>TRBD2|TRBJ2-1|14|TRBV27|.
CASSWFAGAHEQFF
TGTGCCAGCAGTTGGTTCGCGGGAGCCCATGAGCAGTTCTTC
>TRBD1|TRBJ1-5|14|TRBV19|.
CASGQGNSNQPQHF
TGTGCCAGTGGACAGGGAAATAGCAATCAGCCCCAGCATTTT
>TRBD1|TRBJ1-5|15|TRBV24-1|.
CATSMSGQGDQPQHF
TGTGCCACCAGTATGTCGGGACAGGGTGATCAGCCCCAGCATTTT
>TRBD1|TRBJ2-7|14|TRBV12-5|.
CASGSRTGGYEQYF
TGTGCTAGTGGTTCTCGGACAGGCGGCTACGAGCAGTACTTC
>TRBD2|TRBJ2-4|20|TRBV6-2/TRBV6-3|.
CASSYYLTSGSGLGKNIQYF
TGTGCCAGCAGTTACTATCTAACTAGCGGGAGCGGATTGGGCAAAAACATTCAGTACTTC
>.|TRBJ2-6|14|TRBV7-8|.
CASTLVPGANVLTF
TGTGCCAGCACCCTTGTTCCTGGGGCCAACGTCCTGACTTTC
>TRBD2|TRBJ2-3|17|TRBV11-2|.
CASSSTGTSGSTDTQYF
TGTGCCAGCAGCAGTACCGGGACTAGCGGGAGCACAGATACGCAGTATTTT
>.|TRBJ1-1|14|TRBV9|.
CASSVGATNTEAFF
TGTGCCAGCAGCGTAGGGGCTACAAACACTGAAGCTTTCTTT
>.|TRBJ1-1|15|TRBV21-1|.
CASTLFLEGYTEAFF
TGTGCCAGCACTCTTTTTTTGGAGGGCTACACTGAAGCTTTCTTT
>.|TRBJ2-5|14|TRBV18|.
CASSPPSSQETQYF
TGTGCCAGCTCACCACCGTCCAGCCAAGAGACCCAGTACTTC
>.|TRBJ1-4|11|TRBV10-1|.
CASSDQEKLFF
TGCGCCAGCAGTGATCAAGAAAAACTGTTTTTT
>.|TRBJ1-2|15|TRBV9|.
CASSVGGRANYGYTF
TGTGCCAGCAGCGTAGGAGGCAGGGCTAACTATGGCTACACCTTC
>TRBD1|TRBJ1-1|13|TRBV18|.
CASSRDRNTEAFF
TGTGCCAGCTCACGGGACAGGAACACTGAAGCTTTCTTT
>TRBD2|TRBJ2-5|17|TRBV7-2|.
CASSSLLPGTSGETQYF
TGTGCCAGCAGCTCCCTGCTCCCCGGGACTAGCGGTGAGACCCAGTACTTC
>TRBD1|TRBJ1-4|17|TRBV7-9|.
CASSAGTGALLNEKLFF
TGTGCCAGCAGTGCCGGGACAGGGGCCCTACTTAATGAAAAACTGTTTTTT
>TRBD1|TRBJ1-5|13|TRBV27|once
CASSSTGDQPQHF
TGTGCCAGCAGTTCAACAGGGGATCAGCCCCAGCATTTT
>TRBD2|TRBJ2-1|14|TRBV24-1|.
CATSALAGGYEQFF
TGTGCCACCAGTGCTCTAGCGGGAGGCTATGAGCAGTTCTTC
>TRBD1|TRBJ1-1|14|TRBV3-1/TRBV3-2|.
CASSQGTGVAEAFF
TGTGCCAGCAGCCAGGGCACAGGGGTGGCTGAAGCTTTCTTT
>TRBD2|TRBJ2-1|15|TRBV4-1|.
CASQSGLAGWNEQFF
TGCGCCAGCCAATCTGGACTAGCGGGCTGGAATGAGCAGTTCTTC
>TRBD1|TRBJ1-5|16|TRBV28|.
CASTSDRGGHNQPQHF
TGTGCCAGCACTTCGGACAGGGGCGGTCATAATCAGCCCCAGCATTTT
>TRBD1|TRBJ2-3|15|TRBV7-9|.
CASRRQGTRTDTQYF
TGTGCCAGCAGGCGACAGGGGACACGCACAGATACGCAGTATTTT
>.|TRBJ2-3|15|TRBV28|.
CASSSLASSTDTQYF
TGTGCCAGCAGTTCGCTAGCGTCTAGCACAGATACGCAGTATTTT
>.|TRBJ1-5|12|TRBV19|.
CASHTHNQPQHF
TGTGCCAGCCATACACACAATCAGCCCCAGCATTTT
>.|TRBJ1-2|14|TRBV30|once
CAWSVRGDIYGYTF
TGTGCCTGGAGTGTAAGAGGGGACATCTATGGCTACACCTTC
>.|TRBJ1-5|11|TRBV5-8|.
CASSLDQPQHF
TGTGCCAGCAGCCTCGATCAGCCCCAGCATTTT
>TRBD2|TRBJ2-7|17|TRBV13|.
CASSLSGVRGSSYEQYF
TGTGCCAGCAGCTTAAGTGGGGTGCGGGGGAGCTCCTACGAGCAGTACTTC
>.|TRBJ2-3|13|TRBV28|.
CASSLAETDTQYF
TGTGCCAGCAGCCTCGCCGAGACAGATACGCAGTATTTT